A single sample is the source of the 31 T cell receptor beta chains below, sequenced in a study of shared clonotypes between healthy human individuals. Sequencing was performed with immunoSEQ multiplex PCR; in TCRdb, only in-frame clones are kept and a portion is missing. The table has under 650,000 clones, 90% to 97% seen once. The material sequenced was naive CD4+ T cells sorted from blood. Subset: CD45RA+ positively selected. The receptors come from a woman aged 30 to 39 in good health.

This chain uses TRBV28 with TRBJ1-1; a weak D match, TRBD1 (5 bases). The V gene's germline CDR1 is MDHEN and CDR2 SYDVKM. Trimming removed 6 bases from V and 1 base from J, with 12 bases in between. CDR3 size: 14 residues. In DNA form, the CDR3 reads TGTGCCAGCAGGCTAGGACAACCGAACACTGAAGCTTTCTTT. Its translation is CASRLGQPNTEAFF.

The gene calls are TRBV7-9 and TRBJ1-3; the D gene is possibly TRBD1 (6 bases). The CDR3 totals 14 residues. Germline V lookup: CDR1 SEHNR, CDR2 FQNEAQ (reference sequence). Deletions cut 5 bases from V and 2 bases from J, with 10 bases between. The CDR3 DNA sequence: TGTGCCAGCAGCGCCACAGGGACTGGAAACACCATATATTTT. Translating it yields CASSATGTGNTIYF.

The genes are TRBV6-5 and TRBJ2-7; weak D call: TRBD2 (6 bases). The germline V and J ends were trimmed by 5 bases and 3 bases, with 17 bases remaining between them. CDR3 length: 15 amino acids. The germline CDR1 and CDR2 sequences are MNHEY and SVGAGI. CDR3 sequence: CASSDYPDGSYEQYF. The CDR3 DNA follows: TGTGCCAGCAGTGACTATCCGGACGGGAGCTACGAGCAGTACTTC.

The CDR3 DNA sequence: TGTGCCAGTAGCAGGGGGACAGGGGATGGCTACACCTTC. Its protein is CASSRGTGDGYTF. The chain employs TRBV19 and TRBJ1-2; 10 bases map to TRBD1. Unmatched junction bases numbered 4, after V lost 6 bases and J lost 6 bases. Germline V gene lookup returns CDR1 LNHDA and CDR2 SQIVND (reference sequence). The CDR3 has 13 residues.

This chain uses TRBV28 with TRBJ1-5; D is unresolved. The length of the CDR3 is 10 residues. CDR1 and CDR2 (germline): MDHEN, SYDVKM. V lost 8 bases and J lost 9, with 8 bases in between. CDR3 loop: CASSSGPQHF. The CDR3 nucleotides are TGTGCCAGCTCCTCGGGGCCCCAGCATTTT.

The CDR3 loop reads CASSSTDSGEAQHF. In DNA, the CDR3 is TGTGCCAGCAGCTCGACAGACTCCGGGGAAGCCCAGCATTTT. The chain combines TRBV11-1 with TRBJ1-5, with D possibly TRBD1 on 5 matching bases. The CDR3 length is 14 residues. Per germline, CDR1 SGHAT and CDR2 FQDESV (reference sequence). The ends were cut back, 4 bases at V and 11 bases at J, with 18 bases in the middle.

The chain employs TRBV5-1 and TRBJ2-7, with D tentatively TRBD2 (5 bases). CDR3 length equals 14 residues. Germline CDR1 and CDR2: SGHRS and YFSETQ. V was pared by 0 bases and J by 6 bases, with 13 bases between. The CDR3 reads CASSLGDHGGEQYF. Here the CDR3 DNA reads TGCGCCAGCAGCTTGGGGGATCACGGAGGCGAGCAGTACTTC.

The V and J genes are TRBV6-6 and TRBJ1-3; D ambiguous. This CDR3 comprises 14 residues. In germline, CDR1 is MNHNY, CDR2 SVGAGI (reference sequence). Trimming cost V 8 bases and J 0 bases, with 11 bases left between them. The chain's CDR3 is CASWENSSGNTIYF. The CDR3 bases are TGTGCCAGCTGGGAGAATTCCTCTGGAAACACCATATATTTT.

V is TRBV5-1 and J is TRBJ2-3, with 12 bases identical to TRBD2. Germline CDR1 SGHRS, CDR2 YFSETQ. This CDR3 is built from 16 residues. V lost 4 bases to trimming and J lost 5 bases; unmatched junction nucleotides: 8. CDR3 residues: CASSTRLAGAVDTQYF. CDR3 nucleotide sequence: TGCGCCAGCAGCACACGACTAGCGGGAGCAGTAGATACGCAGTATTTT.

The genes are TRBV18 and TRBJ1-2; possible D gene TRBD1, 6 bases. Germline lookup yields CDR1 KGHSH and CDR2 LQKENI. V was shortened by 1 base and J by 1 base, with 7 bases between the two germline ends. The CDR3 sequence is 14 residues long. DNA for the CDR3: TGTGCCAGCTCACCACAGGGGGTTAACTATGGCTACACCTTC. It translates to CASSPQGVNYGYTF.

J is TRBJ1-5 and V is TRBV6-5; the match to TRBD1 covers 7 bases. CDR3 length equals 13 residues. J lost 5 bases, V lost 6 bases, and 4 bases had no gene match. CDR1 and CDR2 from the germline V gene are MNHEY and SVGAGI. CDR3 coding DNA: TGTGCCAGCAGGCGCGACAGGGATCAGCCCCAGCATTTT. Its translation: CASRRDRDQPQHF.

The chain joins TRBV19 to TRBJ1-1; D is unclear. The germline gives CDR1 LNHDA, CDR2 SQIVND (reference sequence). Trimming pared 5 bases from V and 0 bases from J, leaving 13 bases between. The CDR3 covers 15 residues. This CDR3 reads CASSFSYFMNTEAFF. CDR3 bases: TGTGCCAGTAGTTTTTCTTACTTCATGAACACTGAAGCTTTCTTT.

The V and J genes are TRBV18 and TRBJ1-1; D possibly corresponds to TRBD1 (5 bases). The CDR3 length is 14 residues. The V end was cut by 6 bases, the J end by 10 bases, with 21 bases between. Germline V gene data show CDR1 as KGHSH and CDR2 as LQKENI. The CDR3 is CASSPSGTAVGAFF. The CDR3 DNA follows: TGTGCCAGCTCTCCGAGTGGGACGGCCGTAGGAGCTTTCTTT.

V is TRBV5-1 and J is TRBJ1-1, with 8 positions matching TRBD1. Trimming at V came to 3 bases and at J to 3 bases, leaving 7 bases not matched to a gene. The germline CDR1 and CDR2 sequences are SGHRS and YFSETQ. CDR3 length: 15 amino acids. CDR3 sequence: CASSSPTGVYTEAFF. In nucleotides, the CDR3 is TGCGCCAGCAGCTCTCCGACAGGGGTGTACACTGAAGCTTTCTTT.

The chain is built from TRBV28 and TRBJ1-1, with D possibly matching TRBD1 (5 bases). Trimming took off 4 bases at V and 0 bases at J, with 12 bases between the two ends. Germline V lookup: CDR1 MDHEN, CDR2 SYDVKM. CDR3 length: 15 amino acids. This CDR3 is CASSSFRGVNTEAFF. CDR3 bases: TGTGCCAGCAGTTCTTTCCGGGGGGTGAACACTGAAGCTTTCTTT.

The chain links TRBV28 to TRBJ1-5, with D perhaps matching TRBD1 (5 bases). Germline V gene sequence: CDR1 MDHEN, CDR2 SYDVKM. The CDR3 length is 12 residues. V was trimmed by 10 bases and J by 6 bases, leaving 13 bases between them. In nucleotides, the CDR3 is TGTGCCACATCCACGGGACCTCAGCCCCAGCATTTT. Translated, it gives CATSTGPQPQHF.

This clone appeared once. The chain links TRBV5-1 to TRBJ2-7; tentatively, D is TRBD2 (6 bases). The V end was cut by 3 bases, the J end by 2 bases, with 12 bases between. Germline assignment: CDR1 SGHRS and CDR2 YFSETQ. This CDR3 has 14 residues. The CDR3: CASSSETRAYEQYF. The DNA of the CDR3 is TGCGCCAGCAGCTCAGAGACTAGGGCCTACGAGCAGTACTTC.

This chain uses TRBV5-1 with TRBJ1-1, with D hard to call. Deletions cut 5 bases from V and 1 base from J, with 9 bases between. Germline V CDR1 and CDR2: SGHRS, YFSETQ. The CDR3 loop spans 13 amino acids. CDR3 DNA sequence: TGCGCCAGCAGAAAATCAGAGAACACTGAAGCTTTCTTT. As protein: CASRKSENTEAFF.

V gene TRBV2 combines with J gene TRBJ2-1, with TRBD2 matching over 10 bases. The CDR3 spans 15 residues. Per the germline V gene, CDR1 is SNHLY and CDR2 is FYNNEI. Trimming cost V 6 bases and J 7 bases; bases outside gene matches: 9. This CDR3 reads CASRWRLAGANEQFF. Here the CDR3 DNA reads TGTGCCAGCAGATGGCGGCTAGCGGGAGCGAATGAGCAGTTCTTC. The full variable domain, with the rest looked up from reference TRBV2 and TRBJ2-1, is EPEVTQTPSHQVTQMGQEVILRCVPISNHLYFYWYRQILGQKVEFLVSFYNNEISEKSEIFDDQFSVERPDGSNFTLKIRSTKLEDSAMYFCASRWRLAGANEQFFGPGTRLTVL.

V and J are TRBV6-9 and TRBJ1-2; TRBD1 might be the D (6 bases). The CDR3 sequence is 13 residues long. Germline V gene lookup returns CDR1 MNHGY and CDR2 SVAAGI. Deletions cut 4 bases from V and 4 bases from J, with 10 bases between. The CDR3: CASSSGQIYGYTF. CDR3 coding DNA: TGTGCCAGCAGTTCTGGACAGATCTATGGCTACACCTTC.

The V gene is TRBV9, the J gene TRBJ2-7; no firm D call. This CDR3 region has 13 residues. The germline V and J ends were trimmed by 3 bases and 0 bases, with 7 bases remaining between them. CDR1 and CDR2 from the germline V gene are SGDLS and YYNGEE. The CDR3 here is CASSALSSYEQYF. Here the CDR3 DNA reads TGTGCCAGCAGCGCATTGAGCTCCTACGAGCAGTACTTC.

V gene TRBV18 combines with J gene TRBJ1-1; a possible D gene is TRBD1 (5 bases). The germline gives CDR1 KGHSH, CDR2 LQKENI. V lost 3 bases and J lost 3, with 14 bases in between. The CDR3 extends over 15 amino acids. In nucleotides, the CDR3 is TGTGCCAGCTCACCGGGACCACTTGCGGACACTGAAGCTTTCTTT. This translates into CASSPGPLADTEAFF.

The chain carries TRBV10-3 and TRBJ1-4; tentative D call: TRBD1 (5 bases). The germline V gene has CDR1 ENHRY and CDR2 SYGVKD. This CDR3 comprises 14 residues. The germline V and J ends were trimmed by 6 bases and 7 bases, with 15 bases remaining between them. The CDR3 DNA reads as TGTGCCATCAGCGAAAGGGGCGAAAGTGAAAAACTGTTTTTT. Protein: CAISERGESEKLFF.

This clone was detected a few times. V gene TRBV5-1 combines with J gene TRBJ1-2; D uncertain. V was trimmed by 3 bases and J by 5 bases, leaving 11 bases between them. This CDR3 region has 13 residues. CDR1 is SGHRS and CDR2 is YFSETQ in the germline V gene. In DNA form, the CDR3 reads TGCGCCAGCAGCTATACGGCAGAATATGGCTACACCTTC. Its translation: CASSYTAEYGYTF.

The chain combines TRBV7-9 with TRBJ2-5; 7 bases line up with TRBD1. Trimming cost V 3 bases and J 3 bases; bases outside gene matches: 4. CDR3 length equals 14 residues. The germline gives CDR1 SEHNR, CDR2 FQNEAQ (reference sequence). CDR3 coding DNA: TGTGCCAGCAGCTTCGGGACAGCTGAAGAGACCCAGTACTTC. Its protein is CASSFGTAEETQYF.

The J gene is TRBJ2-1, the V gene TRBV15; TRBD1 is a possible D gene (6 bases). Trimming took 0 bases from V and 6 from J, leaving 15 bases between them. The CDR3 length is 16 residues. Germline values: CDR1 LNHNV, CDR2 YYDKDF (reference sequence). The CDR3 DNA is TGTGCCACCAGCAGAGATGGGGCTAGCAGGGGCAATGAGCAGTTCTTC. Its protein is CATSRDGASRGNEQFF.

The chain carries TRBV6-5 and TRBJ2-1, with 12 positions matching TRBD1. The CDR3 consists of 14 residues. Germline loops: CDR1 MNHEY, CDR2 SVGAGI. V was pared by 5 bases and J by 11 bases, with 7 bases of the junction left unmatched. This CDR3 reads CASSPGTGGEKQFF. CDR3 sequence (DNA): TGTGCCAGCAGTCCCGGGACAGGGGGCGAGAAGCAGTTCTTC.

The CDR3 DNA is TGCAGCGTTGCATTAAACAATGAGCAGTTCTTC. Translating gives CSVALNNEQFF. This chain links TRBV29-1 with TRBJ2-1; no clear D gene. V was shortened by 4 bases and J by 5 bases, with 6 bases between the two germline ends. This CDR3 has 11 residues. Germline CDR1 is SQVTM and CDR2 is ANQGSEA.

This clone has only a few counts. The V call is TRBV10-1, the J call TRBJ2-7; D not resolved. The germline V gene encodes CDR1 WNHNN and CDR2 SYGVQD (reference sequence). Deletions cut 2 bases from V and 3 bases from J, with 14 bases between. The CDR3 has 15 amino acids. The CDR3 loop is CASSEGGNTHYEQYF. CDR3 coding DNA: TGCGCCAGCAGTGAGGGCGGCAATACCCACTACGAGCAGTACTTC.

The CDR3 DNA is TGCGCCAGCAGCTTGGCTGGGACTAGCGCCAGCTCCTACGAGCAGTACTTC. Translating it yields CASSLAGTSASSYEQYF. The chain combines TRBV5-1 with TRBJ2-7, with 10 positions matching TRBD2. Per germline, CDR1 SGHRS and CDR2 YFSETQ. Trimming at V came to 0 bases and at J to 0 bases, leaving 6 bases not matched to a gene. The CDR3 sequence is 17 residues long. The full variable domain, rest sourced from reference TRBV5-1 and TRBJ2-7, is KAGVTQTPRYLIKTRGQQVTLSCSPISGHRSVSWYQQTPGQGLQFLFEYFSETQRNKGNFPGRFSGRQFSNSRSEMNVSTLELGDSALYLCASSLAGTSASSYEQYFGPGTRLTVT.

The V and J genes are TRBV28 and TRBJ2-5; 14 nucleotides line up with TRBD2. The J call could be wrong; TRBJ2-7 is a better fit for the DNA end. The length of the CDR3 is 14 residues. CDR1 and CDR2 from the germline V gene are MDHEN and SYDVKM. CDR3 loop: CASRGTSGGYEQYF. Written as DNA, the CDR3 is TGTGCCAGCAGAGGGACTAGCGGGGGCTACGAGCAGTACTTC.